The clone carrying this T cell receptor (beta chain) was seen once. No antigen is known for it. From blood CD8+ and CD4+ T cells, the TCR beta chain was sequenced. This record comes from a study of CD8 T cells in Susac syndrome. Broader study findings: The study conceded that its TCR sequencing and HLA analysis involved relatively few individuals.

This CDR3 is 15 amino acids long. Germline CDR1 and CDR2: MNHNS and SASEGT. With 5 bases removed from V and 4 bases from J, the gap between germline ends came to 17 bases. RNA in amounts of roughly 0.5 to 1 ug was reverse transcribed with random hexamers. immunoSEQ multiplex PCR amplified TCR beta CDR3 across 54 Vbeta, 13 Jbeta. A single record per CDR3 protein comes from TCRdb applying MiXCR to the immunoSEQ multiplex PCR reads. The sample includes around 280,000 distinct CDR3 sequences, 92% of them seen just once. The sample was CD4+ T cells from PBMCs. The sequence came from a human donor with multiple sclerosis. The J gene is TRBJ1-2, the V gene TRBV6-1; D is unresolved. Here the CDR3 DNA reads TGTGCCAGCAGTAAGAGGGCGTCGTGGGCCTATGGCTACACCTTC. It yields the protein CASSKRASWAYGYTF.